This T cell receptor (beta chain) came from a study of blood T cell repertoires in COVID-19. Across the study: The study drew acute and convalescent COVID-19 samples from the United States, Italy and Spain. The analysed material was cDNA or gDNA that came from T cells, B-cell-depleted T cells, or PBMCs.

Original handling: Scientists estimated how many nucleated cells there were by amplifying reference gene primers. Some clones are missing from TCRdb's copy, which holds only in-frame ones; the method was immunoSEQ multiplex PCR. V and J calls and clone size are as listed in that table; D and trimming were resolved from the DNA. The sample includes about 220,000 clones, approximately 82% seen only once; the top ten take about 3.6%. Germline values: CDR1 MDHEN, CDR2 SYDVKM. The CDR3 is 17 amino acids. V was trimmed by 2 bases and J by 5 bases, leaving 19 bases between them. This clone was found many times.

This chain joins TRBV28 and TRBJ1-5, with D possibly being TRBD1 (5 bases). This receptor was obtained from an elderly woman with acute or convalescent COVID-19. The sample consisted of peripheral blood. CDR3 region: CASSLVLGQGGDQPQHF. The CDR3 region has the DNA TGTGCCAGCAGTTTAGTTCTCGGGCAGGGAGGTGATCAGCCCCAGCATTTT.